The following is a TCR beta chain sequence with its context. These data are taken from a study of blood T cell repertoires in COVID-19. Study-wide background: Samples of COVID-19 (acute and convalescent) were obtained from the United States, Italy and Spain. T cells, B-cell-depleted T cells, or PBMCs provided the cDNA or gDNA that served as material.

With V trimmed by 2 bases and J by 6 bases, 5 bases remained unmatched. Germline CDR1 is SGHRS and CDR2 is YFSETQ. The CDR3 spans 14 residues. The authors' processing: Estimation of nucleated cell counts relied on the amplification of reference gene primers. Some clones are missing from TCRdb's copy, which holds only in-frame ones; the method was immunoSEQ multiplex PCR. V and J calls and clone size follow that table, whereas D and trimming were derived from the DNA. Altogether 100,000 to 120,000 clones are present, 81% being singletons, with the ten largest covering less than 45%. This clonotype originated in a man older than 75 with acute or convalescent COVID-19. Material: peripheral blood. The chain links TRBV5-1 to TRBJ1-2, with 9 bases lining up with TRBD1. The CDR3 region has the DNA TGCGCCAGCAGCTTCCTGACAGGGGGAGATGGCTACACCTTC. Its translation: CASSFLTGGDGYTF.